A selection of T cell receptor beta chains follows, all from one sample in a study of shared clonotypes between healthy human individuals. Data came from immunoSEQ multiplex PCR; TCRdb stores just in-frame clones and leaves some out. The sample has about 79,000 clones, 62% seen once. The sample taken for sequencing was memory CD8+ T cells sorted from blood. These receptors were taken from a man aged 25 to 45 in good health. The CDR3 runs from the conserved cysteine through the conserved F or W. The order of the fields is D gene, J gene, V gene, clone size, CDR3 DNA, CDR3 protein. D genes are given only for firm matches. The listing skips clone size in some rows; elsewhere it reads once, few, many or a size class.

D gene: TRBD2; J gene: TRBJ2-2; V gene: TRBV19; clone size: -; CDR3 DNA: TGTGCCAGTAGTATAGATACGCTGGCGGGAGGCCCTGGCGGGGAGCTGTTTTTT; CDR3 protein: CASSIDTLAGGPGGELFF
D gene: TRBD2; J gene: TRBJ2-7; V gene: TRBV27; clone size: -; CDR3 DNA: TGTGCCAGCAGTTTGGCGGGAGGGCTCTCCTACGAGCAGTACTTC; CDR3 protein: CASSLAGGLSYEQYF
D gene: -; J gene: TRBJ2-7; V gene: TRBV11-2; clone size: -; CDR3 DNA: TGTGCCAGCAGCTTAGCAGGGGCTACCTACGAGCAGTACTTC; CDR3 protein: CASSLAGATYEQYF
D gene: -; J gene: TRBJ2-5; V gene: TRBV27; clone size: -; CDR3 DNA: TGTGCCAGCAGTTTAGTCCAGGCGGATCAAGAGACCCAGTACTTC; CDR3 protein: CASSLVQADQETQYF
D gene: -; J gene: TRBJ2-3; V gene: TRBV6-4; clone size: many; CDR3 DNA: TGTGCCAGCAGTGACAGCCCCACAGATACGCAGTATTTT; CDR3 protein: CASSDSPTDTQYF
D gene: TRBD1; J gene: TRBJ2-1; V gene: TRBV27; clone size: once; CDR3 DNA: TGTGCCAGCAGTTGGACAGGGGTAACGGACAATGAGCAGTTCTTC; CDR3 protein: CASSWTGVTDNEQFF
D gene: TRBD1; J gene: TRBJ1-5; V gene: TRBV28; clone size: -; CDR3 DNA: TGTGCCAGCTCAACCCCGGGACAGGGACACCAGCCCCAGCATTTT; CDR3 protein: CASSTPGQGHQPQHF
D gene: -; J gene: TRBJ2-3; V gene: TRBV28; clone size: few; CDR3 DNA: TGTGCCAGCAGTTGGTCAGCAGATACGCAGTATTTT; CDR3 protein: CASSWSADTQYF
D gene: -; J gene: TRBJ2-3; V gene: TRBV5-1; clone size: -; CDR3 DNA: TGCGCCAGCAGCTTGTCAAGCGATACGCAGTATTTT; CDR3 protein: CASSLSSDTQYF
D gene: TRBD1; J gene: TRBJ1-2; V gene: TRBV4-3; clone size: many; CDR3 DNA: TGCGCCAGCAGCCCCCCCGACAGGGCGAAGAATGGCTACACCTTC; CDR3 protein: CASSPPDRAKNGYTF
D gene: -; J gene: TRBJ1-1; V gene: TRBV28; clone size: many; CDR3 DNA: TGTGCCAGCAGTTTAGGGTATACTGAAGCTTTCTTT; CDR3 protein: CASSLGYTEAFF
D gene: -; J gene: TRBJ1-3; V gene: TRBV25-1; clone size: -; CDR3 DNA: TGTGCCAGCAGTGAATCCCGGTCGGGTCCCTCTGGAAACACCATATATTTT; CDR3 protein: CASSESRSGPSGNTIYF
D gene: -; J gene: TRBJ1-3; V gene: TRBV30; clone size: -; CDR3 DNA: TGTGCCTGGAGTCGCGACAGCGGGAGTGGAAACACCATATATTTT; CDR3 protein: CAWSRDSGSGNTIYF
D gene: TRBD1; J gene: TRBJ1-2; V gene: TRBV4-2; clone size: -; CDR3 DNA: TGTGCCAACTCCGCCCGACAGGGGTCGACGCGCTACACCTTC; CDR3 protein: CANSARQGSTRYTF
D gene: TRBD1; J gene: TRBJ2-1; V gene: TRBV5-1; clone size: -; CDR3 DNA: TGCGCCAGCAGCTTGGTTGGGACAGGGATTCTGAATGAGCAGTTCTTC; CDR3 protein: CASSLVGTGILNEQFF
D gene: TRBD1; J gene: TRBJ1-2; V gene: TRBV9; clone size: few; CDR3 DNA: TGTGCCAGCAGCGTAGGGGGACAGGCTAACTATGGCTACACCTTC; CDR3 protein: CASSVGGQANYGYTF
D gene: -; J gene: TRBJ2-7; V gene: TRBV9; clone size: -; CDR3 DNA: TGTGCCAGCAGTGATGGGAGCTCCTACGAGCAGTACTTC; CDR3 protein: CASSDGSSYEQYF
D gene: -; J gene: TRBJ2-2; V gene: TRBV6-4; clone size: -; CDR3 DNA: TGTGCCAGCAGTGGGGCAGAGAACACCGGGGAGCTGTTTTTT; CDR3 protein: CASSGAENTGELFF
D gene: -; J gene: TRBJ2-2; V gene: TRBV2; clone size: -; CDR3 DNA: TGTGCCAGCAGTGTTCAAGGGCCCGGCACCGGGGAGCTGTTTTTT; CDR3 protein: CASSVQGPGTGELFF
D gene: -; J gene: TRBJ2-7; V gene: TRBV28; clone size: many; CDR3 DNA: TGTGCCAGCAGTTTAGGGATCACGGCCGAGCAGTACTTC; CDR3 protein: CASSLGITAEQYF
D gene: TRBD1; J gene: TRBJ1-1; V gene: TRBV30; clone size: -; CDR3 DNA: TGTGCCTGGAGTAGATGGACAGGGGGAATTGAAGCTTTCTTT; CDR3 protein: CAWSRWTGGIEAFF
D gene: -; J gene: TRBJ1-1; V gene: TRBV30; clone size: -; CDR3 DNA: TGTGCCTGGACCAGAGACAGTTACACTGAAGCTTTCTTT; CDR3 protein: CAWTRDSYTEAFF
D gene: TRBD1; J gene: TRBJ1-2; V gene: TRBV5-4; clone size: -; CDR3 DNA: TGTGCCAGCAGCTTGAGTGGCAGGGGGGCCTATGGCTACACCTTC; CDR3 protein: CASSLSGRGAYGYTF
D gene: TRBD2; J gene: TRBJ2-7; V gene: TRBV6-6; clone size: -; CDR3 DNA: TGTAGTAGCGGGAGATACGAGCAGTACTTC; CDR3 protein: CSSGRYEQYF
D gene: TRBD2; J gene: TRBJ2-7; V gene: TRBV15; clone size: few; CDR3 DNA: TGTGCCACCAGCAGAGAAGGTCGAGCGGGAGCAAGGTACGAGCAGTACTTC; CDR3 protein: CATSREGRAGARYEQYF
D gene: -; J gene: TRBJ2-1; V gene: TRBV2; clone size: -; CDR3 DNA: TGTGCCAGCAGCCCCGAACTAGCCCAGATGTACAATGAGCAGTTCTTC; CDR3 protein: CASSPELAQMYNEQFF
D gene: -; J gene: TRBJ2-7; V gene: TRBV28; clone size: -; CDR3 DNA: TGTGCCAGCAGTCTAGTTTACGAGCAGTACTTC; CDR3 protein: CASSLVYEQYF
D gene: TRBD2; J gene: TRBJ2-2; V gene: TRBV29-1; clone size: many; CDR3 DNA: TGCAGCGTCGTGACTAGCGGTACCGGGGAGCTGTTTTTT; CDR3 protein: CSVVTSGTGELFF
D gene: -; J gene: TRBJ2-1; V gene: TRBV10-2; clone size: few; CDR3 DNA: TGCGCCAGCAGTGACTTCTTCGGCAATGAGCAGTTCTTC; CDR3 protein: CASSDFFGNEQFF
D gene: -; J gene: TRBJ2-7; V gene: TRBV7-8; clone size: once; CDR3 DNA: TGTGCCAGCAGCTTAGTGAGTCGGTACGAGCAGTACTTC; CDR3 protein: CASSLVSRYEQYF
D gene: -; J gene: TRBJ2-5; V gene: TRBV2; clone size: -; CDR3 DNA: TGTGCCAGTGGAGGGTGGGACTCCAGTCAAGAGACCCAGTACTTC; CDR3 protein: CASGGWDSSQETQYF
D gene: -; J gene: TRBJ2-7; V gene: TRBV7-8; clone size: -; CDR3 DNA: TGTGCCAGCAGCCTGGCCCACGAGCAGTACTTC; CDR3 protein: CASSLAHEQYF
D gene: -; J gene: TRBJ1-4; V gene: TRBV6-1; clone size: -; CDR3 DNA: TGTGCCAGCAGGGCGTTTCCAACTAATGAAAAACTGTTTTTT; CDR3 protein: CASRAFPTNEKLFF
D gene: -; J gene: TRBJ2-5; V gene: TRBV7-9; clone size: -; CDR3 DNA: TGTGCCAGCAGCCCCGACATGCGTCAAGAGACCCAGTACTTC; CDR3 protein: CASSPDMRQETQYF
D gene: -; J gene: TRBJ2-6; V gene: TRBV6-4; clone size: few; CDR3 DNA: TGTGCCAGCAGTGACTCTAGCGGCTCTGGGGCCAACGTCCTGACTTTC; CDR3 protein: CASSDSSGSGANVLTF
D gene: -; J gene: TRBJ2-3; V gene: TRBV6-4; clone size: few; CDR3 DNA: TGTGCCAGCAGTCGTGCTCCTGACGCAGATACGCAGTATTTT; CDR3 protein: CASSRAPDADTQYF
D gene: -; J gene: TRBJ2-3; V gene: TRBV18; clone size: -; CDR3 DNA: TGTGCCAGCTCACCACCGTCCACTGGAGATACGCAGTATTTT; CDR3 protein: CASSPPSTGDTQYF
D gene: -; J gene: TRBJ2-1; V gene: TRBV2; clone size: -; CDR3 DNA: TGTGCCAGCAGTGGGCTAGCAGGAGTCGGGAATGAGCAGTTCTTC; CDR3 protein: CASSGLAGVGNEQFF
D gene: TRBD1; J gene: TRBJ1-3; V gene: TRBV28; clone size: -; CDR3 DNA: TGTGCCAGCATTGGGACAGCTGGAAACACCATATATTTT; CDR3 protein: CASIGTAGNTIYF
D gene: TRBD1; J gene: TRBJ1-3; V gene: TRBV29-1; clone size: -; CDR3 DNA: TGCAGCGTTTGGGGACAGTCAGGAAACACCATATATTTT; CDR3 protein: CSVWGQSGNTIYF
D gene: TRBD2; J gene: TRBJ2-2; V gene: TRBV2; clone size: -; CDR3 DNA: TGTGCCAGCAGTGAATTCCCAGCGGGGACCGGGGAGCTGTTTTTT; CDR3 protein: CASSEFPAGTGELFF
D gene: -; J gene: TRBJ1-1; V gene: TRBV6-5; clone size: -; CDR3 DNA: TGTGCCAGCAGCAACCCAGGCCCGGTTCTCTTT; CDR3 protein: CASSNPGPVLF
D gene: -; J gene: TRBJ1-5; V gene: TRBV30; clone size: -; CDR3 DNA: TGTGCCTGGGGAGGGAGCCAGCCCCAGCATTTT; CDR3 protein: CAWGGSQPQHF
D gene: TRBD1; J gene: TRBJ1-1; V gene: TRBV5-6; clone size: -; CDR3 DNA: TGTGCCAGCAGCCCGGGGACAGGGCACGCTTTCTTT; CDR3 protein: CASSPGTGHAFF
D gene: TRBD2; J gene: TRBJ2-4; V gene: TRBV7-9; clone size: -; CDR3 DNA: TGTGCCAGCAGCTCCAGCGGGGGAAAAAACATTCAGTACTTC; CDR3 protein: CASSSSGGKNIQYF
D gene: TRBD2; J gene: TRBJ2-3; V gene: TRBV7-2; clone size: -; CDR3 DNA: TGTGCCAGCAGCTTAGAACTAGCGGGAGCAAATACGCAGTATTTT; CDR3 protein: CASSLELAGANTQYF
D gene: -; J gene: TRBJ1-1; V gene: TRBV16; clone size: few; CDR3 DNA: TGTGCCAGCAGCCCCTTTACAGGGATGAACACTGAAGCTTTCTTT; CDR3 protein: CASSPFTGMNTEAFF
D gene: -; J gene: TRBJ2-1; V gene: TRBV6-1; clone size: many; CDR3 DNA: TGTGCCAGTGAACTAGGCGCCTACAATGAGCAGTTCTTC; CDR3 protein: CASELGAYNEQFF
D gene: TRBD1; J gene: TRBJ2-5; V gene: TRBV27; clone size: -; CDR3 DNA: TGTGCCAGCAGCGAACAGGGGCGCACGACCCAGTACTTC; CDR3 protein: CASSEQGRTTQYF
D gene: -; J gene: TRBJ1-3; V gene: TRBV30; clone size: -; CDR3 DNA: TGTGCCGGGTCCCAAGGAGCGCCGGGAAACACCATATATTTT; CDR3 protein: CAGSQGAPGNTIYF
D gene: TRBD2; J gene: TRBJ2-1; V gene: TRBV15; clone size: -; CDR3 DNA: TGTGCCACCAGCAGAGAGTCAAGCGGGAAGGGATTCAATGAGCAGTTCTTC; CDR3 protein: CATSRESSGKGFNEQFF
D gene: -; J gene: TRBJ2-7; V gene: TRBV6-1; clone size: -; CDR3 DNA: TGTGCCAGCGGCCACATCTCCTACGAGCAGTACTTC; CDR3 protein: CASGHISYEQYF
D gene: -; J gene: TRBJ1-4; V gene: TRBV28; clone size: -; CDR3 DNA: TGTGCCAGCAGTTGGACAGTCGGAAAACTGTTTTTT; CDR3 protein: CASSWTVGKLFF
D gene: -; J gene: TRBJ2-5; V gene: TRBV9; clone size: -; CDR3 DNA: TGTGCCAGCAGCGTCTCCGGGACCCGGGGAGAGACCCAGTACTTC; CDR3 protein: CASSVSGTRGETQYF
D gene: TRBD1; J gene: TRBJ2-7; V gene: TRBV7-2; clone size: -; CDR3 DNA: TGTGCCAGCAGCTTTGACAGGGGGGCCTACGAGCAGTACTTC; CDR3 protein: CASSFDRGAYEQYF
D gene: -; J gene: TRBJ2-7; V gene: TRBV28; clone size: -; CDR3 DNA: TGTGCCAGCGGGTACTACTACGAGCAGTACTTC; CDR3 protein: CASGYYYEQYF
D gene: -; J gene: TRBJ1-4; V gene: TRBV10-3; clone size: -; CDR3 DNA: TGTGCCATCAGTGAGCCTCAGGGGATGCCTCAAAAACTGTTTTTT; CDR3 protein: CAISEPQGMPQKLFF
D gene: TRBD2; J gene: TRBJ2-1; V gene: TRBV6-6; clone size: -; CDR3 DNA: TGTGCCAGCAGCGGAGGGACTAGCGGGGGCAATGAGCAGTTCTTC; CDR3 protein: CASSGGTSGGNEQFF